A selection of T cell receptor beta chains follows, all from one sample in a study of cytotoxic CD8 clonotypes in ibrutinib-treated CLL. Sequenced by immunoSEQ multiplex PCR; TCRdb stores in-frame clones only, minus some. The sample shows 130,000 or so clones, 60% to 80% of them seen only once. The source material was PBMCs, sampled after 12 months of ibrutinib treatment. The origin of the receptors is a human donor with chronic lymphocytic leukemia. Both conserved end residues are part of each CDR3. A D gene is named only where the DNA matches it firmly. Size is omitted from some rows. Given values are once, few, many or a class for expanded clones.

CDR3nt,CDR3aa,abundance,d_gene,v_gene,j_gene
TGTGCCAGCAGTTTAGCTGGCCCGTATGGCTACACCTTC,CASSLAGPYGYTF,few,.,TRBV27,TRBJ1-2
TGTGCCATCAGAGACTACAGCGGAAACACCATATATTTT,CAIRDYSGNTIYF,few,.,TRBV10-3,TRBJ1-3
TGCGCCAGCAGCGCCGGGACAGGGACCTACGAGCAGTACTTC,CASSAGTGTYEQYF,.,TRBD1,TRBV4-3,TRBJ2-7
TGTGCCAGCAGCACGCAGGGACAGGGTACGACTGAAGCTTTCTTT,CASSTQGQGTTEAFF,.,TRBD1,TRBV7-2,TRBJ1-1
TGTGCCAGCAGCGCGGAGAGGGCAGGGACCTACGAGCAGTACTTC,CASSAERAGTYEQYF,.,.,TRBV7-8,TRBJ2-7
TGTGCCAGCAGTTTATGGGGGTACGAGCAGTACTTC,CASSLWGYEQYF,few,.,TRBV28,TRBJ2-7
TGCGCCAGCAGCATTGGACAGGGGCAAGAGACCCAGTACTTC,CASSIGQGQETQYF,once,TRBD1,TRBV5-1,TRBJ2-5
TGTGCCTGGAGTGTCGGACAGGGGTCGGGATTTTGGGAGACCCAGTACTTC,CAWSVGQGSGFWETQYF,.,TRBD1,TRBV30,TRBJ2-5
TGTGCCAGTAGTATCGGGACTAGCGGGACCATCACAGATACGCAGTATTTT,CASSIGTSGTITDTQYF,.,TRBD2,TRBV19,TRBJ2-3
TGTGCCAGCAGCATCGACAGGGCGACTGAAGCTTTCTTT,CASSIDRATEAFF,.,TRBD1,TRBV2,TRBJ1-1
TGTGCCAGCAGCCCCCAGCTAGCGGCCTACGAGCAGTACTTC,CASSPQLAAYEQYF,.,TRBD2,TRBV9,TRBJ2-7
TGTGCCAGCAGCTTCGGACAGGGGCAGGAGACCCAGTACTTC,CASSFGQGQETQYF,.,TRBD1,TRBV7-2,TRBJ2-5
TGTGCCAGCAGTGAAGGACAGGGAGTCTATGGCTACACCTTC,CASSEGQGVYGYTF,.,TRBD1,TRBV2,TRBJ1-2
TGTGCCAGCAGTTACTCAACCGGATACGAGCAGTACTTC,CASSYSTGYEQYF,.,.,TRBV6-5,TRBJ2-7
TGTGCCAGCAGATCCCCACACCCGAGGGACAGGTTTAGGCTATACACCTTC,CASRSPHPRDRFRLYTF,.,TRBD1,TRBV11-2,TRBJ1-2
TGTGCCAGCAGGCGAATAACAGGGGGCGTTGGTGAGACCCAGTACTTC,CASRRITGGVGETQYF,.,TRBD1,TRBV28,TRBJ2-5
TGTGCCAGCAGCTTAGCGCTGATAGACTACAATGAGCAGTTCTTC,CASSLALIDYNEQFF,few,.,TRBV7-9,TRBJ2-1
TGTGCCAGCAGCGTAAATCCTCAAGGCGGACACAATGAGCAGTTCTTC,CASSVNPQGGHNEQFF,.,.,TRBV9,TRBJ2-1